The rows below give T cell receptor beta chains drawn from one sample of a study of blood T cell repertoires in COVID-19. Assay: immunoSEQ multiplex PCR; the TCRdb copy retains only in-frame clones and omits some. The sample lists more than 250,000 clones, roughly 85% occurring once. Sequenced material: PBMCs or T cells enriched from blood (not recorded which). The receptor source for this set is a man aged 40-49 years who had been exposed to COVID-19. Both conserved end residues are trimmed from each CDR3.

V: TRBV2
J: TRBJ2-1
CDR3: ASLGRIAGHNEQF

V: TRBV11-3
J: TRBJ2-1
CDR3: ASSFGGFRLIEQF

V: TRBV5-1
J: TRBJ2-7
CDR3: ASSLEGREVNEQY

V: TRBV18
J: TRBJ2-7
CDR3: ASSPGTGPREQY

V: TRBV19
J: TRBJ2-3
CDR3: ASRDPSGTRGTDTQY

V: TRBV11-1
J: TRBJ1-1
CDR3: ASSPPLNTEAF

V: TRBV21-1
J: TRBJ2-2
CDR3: ASGLGRLVTGELF

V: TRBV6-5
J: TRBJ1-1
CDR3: ASRERNTEAF

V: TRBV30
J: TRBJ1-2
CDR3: AWSRGQGLNEGYT

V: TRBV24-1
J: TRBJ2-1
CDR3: ATSDWASGSNEQF

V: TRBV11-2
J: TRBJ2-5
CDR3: ASRNSGSGGETQY